These 14 T cell receptor beta chains were all obtained from the same sample, sequenced in a study of T cells in tuberculosis. Profiled with immunoSEQ multiplex PCR; TCRdb holds only in-frame clones, not every one. The sample includes tens of thousands of clones, about 85% of them seen just once. Time point defined: new active TB diagnosis, blood taken before or within 7 days of starting treatment. The sample here was PBMCs, taken at tuberculosis diagnosis. These receptors all come from an adult with tuberculosis.

The chain joins TRBV11-3 to TRBJ2-1, with D tentatively TRBD2 (5 bases). The germline V and J ends were trimmed by 5 bases and 6 bases, with 20 bases remaining between them. Germline CDR1 SGHNT, CDR2 YENEEA. The CDR3 loop spans 16 amino acids. This CDR3 reads CASSPRGQVEGNEQFF. The DNA of the CDR3 is TGTGCCAGCAGCCCTCGCGGGCAGGTAGAAGGCAATGAGCAGTTCTTC.

The rearrangement uses TRBV10-3 and TRBJ1-5, with TRBD1 matching over 8 bases. Trimming at V came to 2 bases and at J to 2 bases, leaving 5 bases not matched to a gene. CDR1 is ENHRY, CDR2 SYGVKD, per germline. The CDR3 sequence is 16 residues long. The CDR3 sequence: CAISEGQGNGNQPQHF. CDR3 nucleotide sequence: TGTGCCATCAGTGAGGGACAGGGAAACGGCAATCAGCCCCAGCATTTT.

The V gene is TRBV6-6, the J gene TRBJ1-1, with no clear D. Germline CDR1 reads MNHNY; CDR2 reads SVGAGI (reference sequence). The CDR3 length is 16 residues. Trimming shortened V by 0 bases and J by 1 base, and 12 bases separated the two germline ends. The CDR3 spells CASSYSMAGSNTEAFF. CDR3 coding DNA: TGTGCCAGCAGTTACTCGATGGCAGGATCGAACACTGAAGCTTTCTTT.

The V and J genes are TRBV10-3 and TRBJ1-1; D gene uncertain. Per germline, CDR1 ENHRY and CDR2 SYGVKD. Between the trimmed V and J ends, which lost 6 bases and 3 bases, there was a span of 11 bases. The CDR3 spans 13 residues. CDR3: CAIRSTSDTEAFF. The CDR3 nucleotides are TGTGCCATCAGAAGCACCTCGGACACTGAAGCTTTCTTT.

This chain joins TRBV6-1 and TRBJ1-2; D uncertain. The CDR3 sequence is 13 residues long. V lost 3 bases, J lost 3 bases, and 8 bases lay in between. Germline-derived CDR1 and CDR2 are MNHNS and SASEGT. CDR3 nucleotides: TGTGCCAGCAGTGACCCGGGGTACTATGGCTACACCTTC. This gives the protein CASSDPGYYGYTF.

This chain connects TRBV7-9 to TRBJ1-2; 7 bases align to TRBD1. CDR1 SEHNR and CDR2 FQNEAQ come from the germline V gene (reference sequence). The CDR3 covers 14 residues. After removal of 5 bases from V and 4 bases from J, the junction contained 7 bases not matched to a gene. The CDR3 protein is CASSPGTERYGYTF. In DNA form, the CDR3 reads TGTGCCAGCAGCCCAGGGACAGAACGCTATGGCTACACCTTC.

This clone has only one observation. The genes are TRBV27 and TRBJ2-1; tentatively, D is TRBD1 (6 bases). The CDR3 is 14 residues long. In germline, CDR1 is MNHEY, CDR2 SMNVEV (reference sequence). The V end lost 2 bases, the J end lost 9 bases, and 14 bases lay between the germline ends. CDR3 protein: CASSLGQGSTEQFF. The CDR3 DNA is TGTGCCAGCAGTTTAGGGCAGGGGAGCACTGAGCAGTTCTTC.

The V and J genes are TRBV6-5 and TRBJ1-6; a possible D gene is TRBD1 (5 bases). CDR1 is MNHEY, CDR2 SVGAGI, per germline. The CDR3 length is 12 residues. Trimming took 8 bases from V and 10 from J, leaving 12 bases between them. The CDR3 loop reads CASLTRGSPLHF. The CDR3 DNA sequence: TGTGCCAGCCTTACCCGGGGGTCACCCCTCCACTTT.

J is TRBJ2-1 and V is TRBV7-2, with TRBD2 matching over 11 bases. The CDR3 totals 15 residues. Germline CDR1 and CDR2: SGHTA and FQGNSA. The junction had 5 bases not matched to a gene; V was cut back by 0 bases and J by 10 bases. DNA of the CDR3: TGTGCCAGCAGCTTAGCATCTCTAGCGGGGGGCGAGCAGTTCTTC. This translates into CASSLASLAGGEQFF.

The chain couples TRBV10-1 to TRBJ1-3; no reliable D call. Trimming took 3 bases from V and 0 from J, leaving 6 bases between them. Per the germline V gene, CDR1 is WNHNN and CDR2 is SYGVQD (reference sequence). The CDR3 runs to 14 residues. For the CDR3, the DNA is TGCGCCAGCAGTGACCCCCACTCTGGAAACACCATATATTTT. Protein product: CASSDPHSGNTIYF.

This chain connects TRBV11-2 to TRBJ1-5; D is possibly TRBD1 (5 bases). Germline V gene data show CDR1 as SGHAT and CDR2 as FQNNGV. CDR3 length: 15 amino acids. V lost 0 bases, J lost 2 bases, and 8 bases lay in between. CDR3: CASSLEGVGNQPQHF. The CDR3 DNA follows: TGTGCCAGCAGCTTAGAAGGGGTCGGCAATCAGCCCCAGCATTTT.

The V call is TRBV6-1, the J call TRBJ2-6; the D is unclear. The V end was cut by 1 base, the J end by 0 bases, with 4 bases between. The CDR3 totals 15 residues. The germline V gene has CDR1 MNHNS and CDR2 SASEGT. For the CDR3, the DNA is TGTGCCAGCAGTGAAGGTCGCTCTGGGGCCAACGTCCTGACTTTC. It is translated as CASSEGRSGANVLTF.

This clone has just a few counts. The chain carries TRBV28 and TRBJ1-1, with D possibly being TRBD1 (5 bases). Trimming cost V 6 bases and J 0 bases, with 11 bases left between them. Germline CDR1 MDHEN, CDR2 SYDVKM. There are 14 residues in the CDR3. CDR3 in amino acids: CASRTPGMNTEAFF. The CDR3 DNA reads as TGTGCCAGCAGGACTCCAGGGATGAACACTGAAGCTTTCTTT.

This clone was counted once. The V call is TRBV19, the J call TRBJ2-7; D is perhaps TRBD2 (6 bases). V was pared by 2 bases and J by 4 bases, with 9 bases between. Germline values: CDR1 LNHDA, CDR2 SQIVND (reference sequence). The CDR3 has 13 residues. The CDR3 reads CASSIRGTYEQYF. The CDR3 DNA reads as TGTGCCAGTAGTATACGGGGGACGTACGAGCAGTACTTC.